This T cell receptor beta chain was identified in a study of CD8 T cells in ankylosing spondylitis (dated by TCRdb to about 2017). Looking at the study overall: The study profiled T cell receptor beta repertoires in healthy donors and ankylosing spondylitis patients to find disease-linked TCR variants. The whole study cohort included 85 to 120 healthy donors and about two dozen ankylosing spondylitis patients. Peripheral blood samples were taken, and synovial fluid was additionally collected from ankylosing spondylitis patients. Beyond this particular receptor, the publication reports: Some motif variants were previously reported in synovial fluid and blood of reactive arthritis patients, suggesting common disease-initiation mechanisms. A TCR beta motif of 7 or 8 highly homologous amino acid variants appeared characteristic of blood from ankylosing spondylitis patients. A CD8+ phenotype was shown by the disease-linked clones, which were found at relatively low frequencies in peripheral blood. According to the report, matched synovial fluid samples from ankylosing spondylitis patients were significantly enriched for the disease-linked clones.

As for this clonotype: It lacks a known antigen. Per-nucleotide qualities are absent, and no much larger clonotype sits a single base away.

The CDR3 starts with the cysteine, ends with the phenylalanine, and has 14 residues. Here the CDR3 DNA is all that survives: 42 bases in frame from base 1. At the junction V is shortened by 6 bases and J by 11 bases, with 20 bases in between. The listed sequencing device is Illumina HiSeq 2500. TCR beta libraries were prepared by quantitative 5'-RACE with molecular barcodes. Turning to the authors' computational methods: To identify disease-linked TCR variants, a new computational method was used, one built on a probabilistic model of VDJ rearrangement. TCRdb handled the public reads itself, with Q25 trimming in fastp and clone calling in MiXCR, and kept productive beta chains. Rows merge per CDR3 protein into single entries with the most common DNA and genes. The V and J calls shown here were made by TCRdb, not taken from the authors' results. The sample records around 340,000 distinct CDR3 sequences, approximately 15% of which are singletons. The top ten constitute around 1% of the sample.

This chain joins TRBV12-3 or TRBV12-4 to TRBJ2-1; the D gene is perhaps TRBD2, on 6 matching bases. This sequence originates from a male donor with ankylosing spondylitis or in good health (not recorded which). Material for sequencing was blood, either unsorted or a sorted T cell fraction (not recorded which). The DNA sequence is given as TGTGCCAGCAGGGGAACTGAGACTAGTCAAAAGCAGTTCTTC. Protein translation: CASRGTETSQKQFF.